A single T cell receptor beta chain is shown here with its context. Libraries were prepared by immunoSEQ multiplex PCR; TCRdb keeps only in-frame clonotypes and omits some of them. Here the sample spans 100,000 or so clones, 80% to 90% being singletons. This sample stems from a study of blood T cell repertoires in COVID-19. CDR3 length equals 16 residues. The V gene lost 2 bases and the J gene lost 1 base, with 14 bases spanning the gap. CDR1 is LNHDA, CDR2 SQIVND, per germline (reference sequence). The sequence was obtained from a woman in her sixties or seventies with acute or convalescent COVID-19. Sequenced material: peripheral blood. J is TRBJ1-1 and V is TRBV19, with D maybe TRBD1 (5 bases). The CDR3 region is CASSISSGHPNTEAFF. The CDR3 DNA sequence: TGTGCCAGTAGTATATCCTCCGGACACCCGAACACTGAAGCTTTCTTT.